This T cell receptor (beta chain) originates from a study of T-cell reconstitution after alpha-beta-depleted transplantation in children (dated by TCRdb to 2016 to 2017). Study-wide context: T-cell immune reconstitution after TCRalphabeta/CD19-depleted allogeneic hematopoietic cell transplantation in children was quantitatively tracked in the study by means of TCR repertoire profiling.

The germline V gene (reference sequence) sets CDR1 to DFQATT and CDR2 to SNEGSKA. V is shortened by 6 bases, J by 0 bases, and the region joining them spans 20 bases. The CDR3 goes from the cysteine to the phenylalanine over 16 residues. Only the CDR3 region is kept as DNA, spanning 48 bases read in frame from base 1. This clonotype was seen many times. The antigen it binds to is not known. Base qualities are not provided; no much larger clone lies one nucleotide away. Receptors were amplified or captured by PCR. The instrument given in TCRdb is Illumina HiSeq 2500. To normalize quantification of the TCRbeta repertoire, the TCR libraries were built with molecular barcoding that relied on unique molecular identifiers. TCRdb reanalyzed the raw reads on its own, using fastp at Q25 for trimming and MiXCR for clone calling, and kept in-frame beta chains. Every entry covers one CDR3 protein and lists the most common genes and DNA from its rows. This sample gives some 600,000 distinct CDR3 sequences in total; 15% to 20% of them show up just once. The ten biggest clones cover 0.85% to 1.3% of the sample.

Recombination connected TRBV20-1 to TRBJ1-1; the D region possibly corresponds to TRBD1 (6 bases align). The clonotype was recovered from a human donor who donated a stem cell graft to a child with acute myeloid leukemia. The specimen comprised PBMCs from the stem cell graft donor, sampled from the stem cell graft. The CDR3 loop reads CSAPKGGWGLNTEAFF. The DNA is as follows: TGCAGTGCCCCGAAGGGGGGTTGGGGCTTGAACACTGAAGCTTTCTTT.